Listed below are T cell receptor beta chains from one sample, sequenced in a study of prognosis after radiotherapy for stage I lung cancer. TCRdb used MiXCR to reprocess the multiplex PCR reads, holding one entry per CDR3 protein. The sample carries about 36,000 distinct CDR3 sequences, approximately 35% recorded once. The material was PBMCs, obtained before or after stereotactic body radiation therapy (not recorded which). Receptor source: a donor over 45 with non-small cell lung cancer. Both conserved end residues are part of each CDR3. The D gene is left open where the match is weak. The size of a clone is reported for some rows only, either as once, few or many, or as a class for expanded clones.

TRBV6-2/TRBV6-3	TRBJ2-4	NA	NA	TGTGCCAGCAGTTACTCCGGGATTCAGTACTTC	CASSYSGIQYF
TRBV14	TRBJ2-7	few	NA	TGTGCCAGCAGCCAAGAAGTTAGAGCCAACTACGAGCAGTACTTC	CASSQEVRANYEQYF
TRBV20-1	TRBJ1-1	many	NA	TGCAGTGCTAGTCGACCCTATCAACAGAACACTGAAGCTTTCTTT	CSASRPYQQNTEAFF
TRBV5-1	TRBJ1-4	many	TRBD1	TGCGCCAGCAGCAGACAGGGGGCGGAGGGAGAAAAACTGTTTTTT	CASSRQGAEGEKLFF
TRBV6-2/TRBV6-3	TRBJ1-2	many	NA	TGTGCCAGCAGCTTCCAGGGGAGCTACACCTTC	CASSFQGSYTF
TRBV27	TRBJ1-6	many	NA	TGTGCCAGCAGTTTATTAACGAACCCAAATTCACCCCTCCACTTT	CASSLLTNPNSPLHF
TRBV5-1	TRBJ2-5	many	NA	TGCGCCAGCAGCTTGGAAGTTGTCTCCGAGACCCAGTACTTC	CASSLEVVSETQYF
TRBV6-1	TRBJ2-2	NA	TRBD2	TGTGCCAGCAGAACTAGCGGAAACACCGGGGAGCTGTTTTTT	CASRTSGNTGELFF
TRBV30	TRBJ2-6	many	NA	TGTGCCTGGAGATCGGGTTCTGGGGCCAACGTCCTGACTTTC	CAWRSGSGANVLTF
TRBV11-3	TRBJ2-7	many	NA	TGTGCCAGCAGCTCGGTCGGGGACGAGCAGTACTTC	CASSSVGDEQYF
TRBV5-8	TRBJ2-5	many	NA	TGTGCCAGCAGTCTGGACCGGTGGGAGACCCAGTACTTC	CASSLDRWETQYF
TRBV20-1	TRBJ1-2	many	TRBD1	TGCAGTGCTCGGACCGGGACAGGGGTAAACTATGGCTACACCTTC	CSARTGTGVNYGYTF
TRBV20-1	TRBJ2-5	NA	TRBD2	TGCAGTGCTACCCGACTAGCTGGTCACCAAGATACCCAGTACTTC	CSATRLAGHQDTQYF
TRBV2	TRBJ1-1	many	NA	TGTGCCAGCAGTTCCTCTGGGACGGAGAACACTGAAGCTTTCTTT	CASSSSGTENTEAFF
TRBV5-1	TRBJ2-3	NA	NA	TGCGCCAGCAGGGCACAGGGAGATAGTACAGATACGCAGTATTTT	CASRAQGDSTDTQYF
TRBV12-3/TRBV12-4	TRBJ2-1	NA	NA	TGTGCCAACAGTCTGAGCGATGAGCAGTTCTTC	CANSLSDEQFF
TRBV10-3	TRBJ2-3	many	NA	TGTGCCATCAGTGATCAAGGGGGTGGCACAGATACGCAGTATTTT	CAISDQGGGTDTQYF
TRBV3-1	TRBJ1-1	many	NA	TGTGCCAGCAACTCCATGGGGGGGCAGACTCCAGCTTTCTTT	CASNSMGGQTPAFF
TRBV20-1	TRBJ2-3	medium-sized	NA	TGCAGTGCTAGAGATCCGAACAGCGGCACAGATACGCAGTATTTT	CSARDPNSGTDTQYF
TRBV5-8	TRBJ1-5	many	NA	TGTGCCAGCAGCTTGGTACAGGAGGACAATCAGCCCCAGCATTTT	CASSLVQEDNQPQHF
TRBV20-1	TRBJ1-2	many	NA	TGCAGTGCTAAAAATTGGCAGGAACAGGATGGCTACACCTTC	CSAKNWQEQDGYTF
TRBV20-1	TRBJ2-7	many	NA	TGCAGTGCTAGAGAATGGCAGTTTCATTACGAGCAGTACTTC	CSAREWQFHYEQYF
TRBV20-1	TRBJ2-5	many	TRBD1	TGCAGTGCCTCACTCAAGGGGGCGGAGACCCAGTACTTC	CSASLKGAETQYF
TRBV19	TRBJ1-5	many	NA	TGTGCCAGTAGTCCCCCAAAACAGAGCAATCAGCCCCAGCATTTT	CASSPPKQSNQPQHF
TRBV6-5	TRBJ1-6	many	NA	TGTGCCAGCAGTTACTCGATCCAGGGAGGAAATTCACCCCTCCACTTT	CASSYSIQGGNSPLHF
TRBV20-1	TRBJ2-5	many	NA	TGCAGTGCTCAACCAAGGGGCTCCTGGGAGATGACCCAGTACTTC	CSAQPRGSWEMTQYF
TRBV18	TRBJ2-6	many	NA	TGTGCCAGCTCACCACAGTTTTCAGCTGGGGCCAACGTCCTGACTTTC	CASSPQFSAGANVLTF
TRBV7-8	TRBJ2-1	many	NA	TGTGCCAGCAGACCTGAAGTTGCAGGACACAATGAGCAGTTCTTC	CASRPEVAGHNEQFF
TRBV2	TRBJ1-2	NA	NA	TGTGCCAGCAGTGAAACGTTCGGCATAGCGGGCTATGGCTACACCTTC	CASSETFGIAGYGYTF
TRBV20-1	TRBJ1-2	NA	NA	TGCAGTGCTAGATATGCAGGTAACTATGGCTACACCTTC	CSARYAGNYGYTF
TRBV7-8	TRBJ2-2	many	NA	TGTGCCAGCAGCTTAGCTTGGGGGAACACCGGGGAGCTGTTTTTT	CASSLAWGNTGELFF
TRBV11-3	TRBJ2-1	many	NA	TGTGCCAGCAGCCATAACAATGAGCAGTTCTTC	CASSHNNEQFF
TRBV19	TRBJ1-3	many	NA	TGTGCCAGTAGTATCCGACAGGACAACTCTGGAAACACCATATATTTT	CASSIRQDNSGNTIYF
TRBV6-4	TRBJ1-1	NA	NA	TGTGCCAGCAGTGAGCTTGCAGGTCACGGGACTTTCTTT	CASSELAGHGTFF
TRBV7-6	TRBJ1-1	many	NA	TGTGCCAGCAGCTTATCGCCCACGGCTACTGAAGCTTTCTTT	CASSLSPTATEAFF
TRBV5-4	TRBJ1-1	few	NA	TGTGCCAGCAGCCGAAGGGGCGTGAACACTGAAGCTTTCTTT	CASSRRGVNTEAFF
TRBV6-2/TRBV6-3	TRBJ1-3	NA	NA	TGTGCCAGCAGTACCCGACAGTGGGCGACTGGAAACACCATATATTTT	CASSTRQWATGNTIYF
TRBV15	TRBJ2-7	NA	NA	TGTGCCACCAGCAGAGCGGACCTTAGGTACGAGCAGTACTTC	CATSRADLRYEQYF
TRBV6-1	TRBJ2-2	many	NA	TGTGCCAGCAGGGCCCGGTACACCGGGGAGCTGTTTTTT	CASRARYTGELFF
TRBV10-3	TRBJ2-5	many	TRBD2	TGTGCCATCAGTGAAGAGCGGGGGGGGACCCAGTACTTC	CAISEERGGTQYF
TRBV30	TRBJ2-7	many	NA	TGTGCCTGGAGTGTCTCAGGGGCTTCCTCCGAGCAGTACTTC	CAWSVSGASSEQYF
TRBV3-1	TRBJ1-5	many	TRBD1	TGTGCCAGCAGTCGACAGGGGAATCAGCCCCAGCATTTT	CASSRQGNQPQHF
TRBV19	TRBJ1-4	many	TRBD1	TGTGCCAGTAGTCAGGGACAGGTGAATGAAAAACTGTTTTTT	CASSQGQVNEKLFF
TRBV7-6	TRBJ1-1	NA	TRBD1	TGTGCCAGCAGCTTAGGGACAGGGGTTGAAGCTTTCTTT	CASSLGTGVEAFF
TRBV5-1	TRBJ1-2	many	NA	TGCGCCAGCAGCCAACAAGGCCGGGGGGGCTACACCTTC	CASSQQGRGGYTF
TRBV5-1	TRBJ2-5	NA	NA	TGCGCCAGCAGCTTAGGGGTGATTGGAGAGACCCAGTACTTC	CASSLGVIGETQYF
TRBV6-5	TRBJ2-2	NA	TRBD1	TGTGTCAGCAGGTACAGGGGGCATACCGGGGAGCTGTTTTTT	CVSRYRGHTGELFF
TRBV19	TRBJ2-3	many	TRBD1	TGTGCCAGTAGTATAGCACAGGGGGACGGGGATACGCAGTATTTT	CASSIAQGDGDTQYF
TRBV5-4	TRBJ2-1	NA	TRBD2	TGTGCCAGCAGTCGTAGCGGGCGGGCCTCCAAGAATGAGCAGTTCTTC	CASSRSGRASKNEQFF
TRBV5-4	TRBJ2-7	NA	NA	TGTGCCAGCAGCTTGGATCCAGTCAACTACGAGCAGTACTTC	CASSLDPVNYEQYF
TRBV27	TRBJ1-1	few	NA	TGTGCCAGCAGTTTGACGGTGAACACTGAAGCTTTCTTT	CASSLTVNTEAFF
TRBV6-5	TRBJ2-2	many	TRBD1	TGTGCCAGCAGTTCGGGGACAGGGGTAGACACCGGGGAGCTGTTTTTT	CASSSGTGVDTGELFF
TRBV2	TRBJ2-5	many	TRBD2	TGTGCCAGCAGGTCGGGGGGAGAGACCCAGTACTTC	CASRSGGETQYF
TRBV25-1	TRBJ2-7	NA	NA	TGTGCCAGCAGTTACGACAGGTTCCCCTACGAGCAGTACTTC	CASSYDRFPYEQYF
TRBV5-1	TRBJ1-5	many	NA	TGCGCCAGCAGCTTGGCTGGGACGGACAATCAGCCCCAGCATTTT	CASSLAGTDNQPQHF
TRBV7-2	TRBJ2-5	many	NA	TGTGCCAGCAGCCTCGGCAGGGGCCAAGAGACCCAGTACTTC	CASSLGRGQETQYF
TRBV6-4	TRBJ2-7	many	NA	TGTGCCAGCAGGCGAGACTGGGGGAGCTCCTACGAGCAGTACTTC	CASRRDWGSSYEQYF